Following are 22 T cell receptor beta chains from one sample sequenced in a study of cytomegalovirus exposure and HLA in healthy donors. In the PCR, 60 Vbeta and 13 Jbeta primers were used. Assay used: immunoSEQ multiplex PCR; TCRdb lists only in-frame clones, some missing. The data contain 65,000 to 80,000 clones, roughly 70% of them singletons. The source material was PBMCs. The receptor source for this set is a man aged 40-55 years in good health and CMV-seropositive.

The rearrangement uses TRBV7-2 and TRBJ1-4; TRBD1 matches at 7 bases. This CDR3 contains 16 residues. V lost 5 bases to trimming and J lost 4 bases; unmatched junction nucleotides: 10. Per germline, CDR1 SGHTA and CDR2 FQGNSA. CDR3 sequence reads: CASSAGGWGYNEKLFF. In DNA, the CDR3 is TGTGCCAGCAGCGCAGGGGGTTGGGGGTATAATGAAAAACTGTTTTTT.

The V call is TRBV30, the J call TRBJ1-1; the D gene is possibly TRBD1 (5 bases). The CDR3 extends over 14 amino acids. The V and J ends lost 3 bases and 4 bases respectively, with 15 bases between them. Germline assignment: CDR1 GTSNPN and CDR2 SVGIG (reference sequence). The CDR3 here is CAWSVGTGFTEAFF. In DNA form, the CDR3 reads TGTGCCTGGAGCGTGGGTACAGGTTTCACTGAAGCTTTCTTT.

The rearrangement links TRBV27 to TRBJ2-3; 9 nucleotides line up with TRBD2. From germline, CDR1 is MNHEY and CDR2 SMNVEV (reference sequence). The CDR3 loop spans 18 amino acids. The V segment lost 1 base and the J segment 6 bases; nucleotides outside the gene matches: 14. This CDR3 reads CASSLLKRAAGGPDTQYF. CDR3 nucleotide sequence: TGTGCCAGCAGTTTATTAAAACGAGCGGCGGGAGGGCCGGATACGCAGTATTTT.

The genes are TRBV6-1 and TRBJ1-1; no clear D gene. The CDR3 contains 13 residues. Trimming shortened V by 6 bases and J by 4 bases, and 12 bases separated the two germline ends. CDR1 and CDR2 (germline): MNHNS, SASEGT. The CDR3 loop reads CASSAGSGTEAFF. CDR3 DNA: TGTGCCAGCAGCGCGGGATCGGGCACTGAAGCTTTCTTT.

V and J are TRBV28 and TRBJ1-2, with 9 nucleotides matching TRBD1. Germline V lookup: CDR1 MDHEN, CDR2 SYDVKM. The trim removed 6 bases at V and 2 bases at J, leaving 4 bases unmatched. The CDR3 is 14 amino acids. The CDR3 spells CASRGQGRNYGYTF. Written as DNA, the CDR3 is TGTGCCAGCAGAGGACAGGGGAGGAACTATGGCTACACCTTC.

The chain links TRBV10-3 to TRBJ1-2, with a weak D call TRBD1 (5 bases). This CDR3 has 14 amino acids. Germline V gene lookup returns CDR1 ENHRY and CDR2 SYGVKD. The V end lost 6 bases, the J end lost 2 bases, and 13 bases lay between the germline ends. The CDR3 DNA reads as TGTGCCATCAGCGGGGGGGACCTCAACTATGGCTACACCTTC. The encoded protein is CAISGGDLNYGYTF.

In this sample, this clone turned up a few times. J is TRBJ2-2 and V is TRBV6-6; 9 bases agree with TRBD1. This CDR3 comprises 15 residues. Germline V lookup: CDR1 MNHNY, CDR2 SVGAGI (reference sequence). After removal of 0 bases from V and 6 bases from J, the junction contained 2 bases not matched to a gene. As DNA, the CDR3 is TGTGCCAGCAGTTACTCAGACAGGGGGTCCGGGGAGCTGTTTTTT. Its translation: CASSYSDRGSGELFF.

This rearrangement joins TRBV4-2 to TRBJ1-4, with 12 nucleotides matching TRBD1. The CDR3 contains 16 residues. V was pared by 0 bases and J by 8 bases, with 4 bases of the junction left unmatched. Germline V gene lookup returns CDR1 LGHNA and CDR2 YNFKEQ. Here the CDR3 reads CASSQDTGTGGEKLFF. The CDR3 nucleotides are TGTGCCAGCAGCCAAGATACCGGGACAGGGGGCGAAAAACTGTTTTTT.

In its sample, this clone was seen a few times. The CDR3 reads CASSISGGTEQYF. The CDR3, as DNA: TGCGCCAGCAGCATTTCAGGGGGAACCGAGCAGTACTTC. The V and J genes are TRBV5-1 and TRBJ2-5; 7 bases are a match to TRBD1. Judging by the DNA end, TRBJ2-7 fits better; the J call may be wrong. CDR3 length: 13 residues. Germline values: CDR1 SGHRS, CDR2 YFSETQ.

This clone has a handful of counts. The chain links TRBV13 to TRBJ2-5; TRBD2 matches 9 bases. The CDR3 is made up of 15 amino acids. V gave up 1 base and J gave up 4 bases; unmatched junction bases: 4. Germline V CDR1 and CDR2: PRHDT, FYEKMQ (reference sequence). The CDR3 reads CASSLVAGGRETQYF. CDR3 sequence (DNA): TGTGCCAGCAGCTTAGTGGCGGGGGGGCGAGAGACCCAGTACTTC. Together with reference TRBV13 and TRBJ2-5, the CDR3 gives the full variable domain: AAGVIQSPRHLIKEKRETATLKCYPIPRHDTVYWYQQGPGQDPQFLISFYEKMQSDKGSIPDRFSAQQFSDYHSELNMSSLELGDSALYFCASSLVAGGRETQYFGPGTRLLVL.

The chain combines TRBV19 with TRBJ2-1; possibly TRBD2 for D (7 bases). The germline V gene encodes CDR1 LNHDA and CDR2 SQIVND (reference sequence). The CDR3 length is 14 residues. The ends were cut back, 3 bases at V and 5 bases at J, with 11 bases in the middle. The CDR3 sequence is CASSMGGADNEQFF. CDR3 nucleotide sequence: TGTGCCAGTAGTATGGGGGGGGCAGACAATGAGCAGTTCTTC. Combining the CDR3 with reference TRBV19 and TRBJ2-1 gives the whole variable domain DGGITQSPKYLFRKEGQNVTLSCEQNLNHDAMYWYRQDPGQGLRLIYYSQIVNDFQKGDIAEGYSVSREKKESFPLTVTSAQKNPTAFYLCASSMGGADNEQFFGPGTRLTVL.

This clone is labeled medium-sized. This chain joins TRBV27 and TRBJ1-1, with 7 positions matching TRBD1. Germline CDR1 MNHEY, CDR2 SMNVEV (reference sequence). With V trimmed by 7 bases and J by 1 base, 6 bases remained unmatched. CDR3 length: 14 amino acids. CDR3 in amino acids: CASNRQGPNTEAFF. DNA for the CDR3: TGTGCCAGCAATCGACAGGGCCCGAACACTGAAGCTTTCTTT.

The genes are TRBV9 and TRBJ2-5; D perhaps matches TRBD2 (5 bases). Trimming shortened V by 3 bases and J by 5 bases, and 17 bases separated the two germline ends. The CDR3 is 15 amino acids. Germline-derived CDR1 and CDR2 are SGDLS and YYNGEE. CDR3 sequence: CASSAKTGLGETQYF. The DNA for the CDR3 is TGTGCCAGCAGCGCTAAGACTGGACTGGGGGAGACCCAGTACTTC.

V and J are TRBV4-3 and TRBJ2-5; no definite D call. Germline CDR1 LGHNA, CDR2 YSLEER. Trimming took 0 bases from V and 7 from J, leaving 6 bases between them. This CDR3 comprises 12 residues. The CDR3 sequence is CASSQDTGTQYF. The CDR3 DNA reads TGCGCCAGCAGCCAAGATACGGGGACCCAGTACTTC.

The chain joins TRBV25-1 to TRBJ2-3; 9 positions match TRBD1. V lost 7 bases to trimming and J lost 4 bases; unmatched junction nucleotides: 6. CDR3 length: 14 residues. Per germline, CDR1 MGHDK and CDR2 SYGVNS. CDR3 in DNA: TGTGCCAGCACCCCGACAGGGGGGTCAGATACGCAGTATTTT. Translation: CASTPTGGSDTQYF.

The rearrangement uses TRBV7-9 and TRBJ2-2, with TRBD1 matching 7 bases. The CDR3 length is 13 residues. Trimming at V came to 11 bases and at J to 6 bases, leaving 9 bases not matched to a gene. Germline values: CDR1 SEHNR, CDR2 FQNEAQ (reference sequence). The CDR3 protein is CACPTGKAGELFF. The CDR3 DNA follows: TGTGCCTGCCCGACAGGGAAAGCCGGGGAGCTGTTTTTT.

This sequence joins TRBV5-1 and TRBJ2-4, with D perhaps TRBD2 (6 bases). V lost 0 bases to trimming and J lost 1 base, with 17 bases between them. The CDR3 sequence is 18 residues long. Germline assignment: CDR1 SGHRS and CDR2 YFSETQ. The CDR3 DNA reads TGCGCCAGCAGCTTGGCGCAGGGCGGGATGTCGGCCAAAAACATTCAGTACTTC. Protein sequence: CASSLAQGGMSAKNIQYF.

V gene TRBV28 combines with J gene TRBJ1-1; TRBD1 might be the D (5 bases). From germline, CDR1 is MDHEN and CDR2 SYDVKM. Trimming pared 5 bases from V and 3 bases from J, leaving 10 bases between. The CDR3 covers 13 residues. The CDR3 DNA reads as TGTGCCAGCAGTCCCGGGACTTACACTGAAGCTTTCTTT. This sequence encodes CASSPGTYTEAFF.

The chain links TRBV25-1 to TRBJ2-2; 7 nucleotides align to TRBD1. From germline, CDR1 is MGHDK and CDR2 SYGVNS. The CDR3 is made up of 13 amino acids. V trimming: 7 bases; J trimming: 6 bases; junction bases outside the gene matches: 5. CDR3: CASNNRGAGELFF. For the CDR3, the DNA is TGTGCCAGCAACAACAGGGGAGCCGGGGAGCTGTTTTTT.

The chain has TRBV30 and TRBJ1-2; D is unclear. V shed 0 bases and J shed 0 bases, with 8 bases lying between them. CDR3 length: 14 amino acids. The V gene's germline CDR1 is GTSNPN and CDR2 SVGIG (reference sequence). The CDR3 loop is CAWSVTASNYGYTF. Written as DNA, the CDR3 is TGTGCCTGGAGTGTAACAGCCTCTAACTATGGCTACACCTTC.

The rearrangement joins TRBV7-2 to TRBJ2-7; weak D call: TRBD1 (5 bases). Germline CDR1 reads SGHTA; CDR2 reads FQGNSA. Trimming took 0 bases from V and 4 from J, leaving 13 bases between them. The CDR3 loop spans 15 amino acids. CDR3 sequence (DNA): TGTGCCAGCAGCTTAGCGGTAGGGGCCTCTTACGAGCAGTACTTC. Translated: CASSLAVGASYEQYF.

This chain uses TRBV5-4 with TRBJ1-2; D is perhaps TRBD1 (6 bases). This CDR3 region has 14 residues. Germline assignment: CDR1 SGHNT and CDR2 YYREEE (reference sequence). Trimming stripped 0 bases from V and 2 bases from J, with 8 bases between. The CDR3 DNA sequence: TGTGCCAGCAGCTTGGAGGGGGAGAACTATGGCTACACCTTC. Protein product: CASSLEGENYGYTF. The full variable domain, its missing parts supplied by reference TRBV5-4 and TRBJ1-2, is ETGVTQSPTHLIKTRGQQVTLRCSSQSGHNTVSWYQQALGQGPQFIFQYYREEENGRGNFPPRFSGLQFPNYSSELNVNALELDDSALYLCASSLEGENYGYTFGSGTRLTVV.